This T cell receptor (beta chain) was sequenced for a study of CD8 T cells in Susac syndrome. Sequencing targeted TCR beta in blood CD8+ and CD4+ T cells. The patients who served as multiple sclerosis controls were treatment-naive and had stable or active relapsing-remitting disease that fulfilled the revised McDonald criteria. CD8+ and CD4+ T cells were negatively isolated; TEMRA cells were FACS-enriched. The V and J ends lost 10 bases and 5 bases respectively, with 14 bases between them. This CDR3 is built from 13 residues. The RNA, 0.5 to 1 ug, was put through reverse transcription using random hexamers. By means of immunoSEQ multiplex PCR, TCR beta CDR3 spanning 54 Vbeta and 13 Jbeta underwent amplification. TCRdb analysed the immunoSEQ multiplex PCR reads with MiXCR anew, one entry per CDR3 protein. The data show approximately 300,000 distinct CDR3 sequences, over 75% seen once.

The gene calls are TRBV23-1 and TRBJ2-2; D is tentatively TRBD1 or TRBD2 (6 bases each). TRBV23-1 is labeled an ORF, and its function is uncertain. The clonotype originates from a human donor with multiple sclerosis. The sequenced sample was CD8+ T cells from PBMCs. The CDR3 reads CATPKGGTGELFF. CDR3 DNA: TGCGCCACCCCCAAGGGGGGAACCGGGGAGCTGTTTTTT.